This entry concerns a single T cell receptor beta chain. The specificity of this receptor is unknown. Base qualities are missing; no much larger clone stands one base away. This sample is part of a study of blood T cell repertoires in COVID-19 (dated by TCRdb to the early 2020s). With respect to the entire study: The collaborator samples originated in the United States, Italy and Spain and spanned the acute and convalescent phases of COVID-19. The material from the prospective study consisted of cDNA or gDNA derived from T cells, B-cell-depleted T cells, or PBMCs. Deeply sampled blood TCRbeta repertoires from subjects exposed to, actively infected with, or recovered from COVID-19 were included in the dataset. The repertoires were released in a freely available public database meant as a resource for research on the immune response to SARS-CoV-2. The samples were drawn from the first 160 participants of the ongoing ImmuneRACE study and from some 1,300 subjects provided by 6 global collaborators. A de-identified subject ID, COVID-19 status, age in years and sex were almost always included in the sample metadata. Where available, HLA class I and class II types were taken from metadata supplied by the sample provider and were not determined by assay-based typing. The investigation overall reported the following: How much clinical and demographic metadata was included differed by source and by participant, and the metadata was provided uncurated.

The immunoSEQ Assay, a bias-controlled multiplex PCR, was used to amplify TCRbeta CDR3 regions from genomic DNA. Under the source paper's analysis protocol: The number of nucleated cells in each sample was estimated by amplification of reference gene primers within the assay. To quantify the absolute abundance of each unique TCRbeta CDR3 rearrangement, sequence reads were collapsed and filtered. Productive Simpson clonality was computed per sample as the square root of Simpson's diversity index over productive rearrangements. TCRdb holds this immuneACCESS table with in-frame rearrangements only. Some clones are missing; in checked studies, unresolved V genes explain under half, and the rest has no known cause. V, J and clone size were drawn from that table, and D and trimming were deduced from the DNA. The sample table shows 250,000 to 350,000 clones, and roughly 90% are seen once. Clones ranked in the top ten supply around 11% of the sample.

One collaborating source in Seattle enrolled patients while the patients were actively infected and followed the patients over time throughout the course of disease. Each collaborating institution followed its own protocols to collect whole blood in K2EDTA tubes. For TCRbeta analysis, collaborators shipped samples as frozen whole blood, isolated PBMCs, or DNA extracted from either of those sample types. The germline V gene provides CDR1 KGHDR and CDR2 SFDVKD. The CDR3 sequence holds 14 residues, the cysteine and phenylalanine included. The entry retains the CDR3 DNA only, 42 bases that are in frame from base 1. Trimming takes 5 bases off V and 2 bases off J; junction bases not matched to a gene: 2.

The chain is made from TRBV24-1 and TRBJ2-7; 10 bases in between match TRBD2. This receptor was obtained from a woman aged 25 to 39 with COVID-19, enrolled during active disease. The sequenced material came from peripheral blood. The CDR3 protein is CATSGTSGTYEQYF. DNA sequence: TGTGCCACCAGTGGGACTAGCGGAACCTACGAGCAGTACTTC.